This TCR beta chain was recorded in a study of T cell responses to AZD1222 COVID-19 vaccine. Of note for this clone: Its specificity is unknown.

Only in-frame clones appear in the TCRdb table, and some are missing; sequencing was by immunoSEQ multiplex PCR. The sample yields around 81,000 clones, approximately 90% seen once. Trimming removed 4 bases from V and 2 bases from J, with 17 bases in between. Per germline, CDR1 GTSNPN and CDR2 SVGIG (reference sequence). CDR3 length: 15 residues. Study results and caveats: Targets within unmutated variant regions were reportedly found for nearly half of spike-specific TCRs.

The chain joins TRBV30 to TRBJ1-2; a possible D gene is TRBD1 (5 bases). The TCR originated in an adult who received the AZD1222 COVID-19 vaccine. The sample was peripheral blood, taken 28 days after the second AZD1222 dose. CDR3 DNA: TGTGCCTGGAATAGGGCAGGGATCGACAACTATGGCTACACCTTC. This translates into CAWNRAGIDNYGYTF.